This T cell receptor beta chain was found in a study of T-cell reconstitution after alpha-beta-depleted transplantation in children. The ends were cut back, 2 bases at V and 5 bases at J, with 13 bases in the middle. The CDR3 runs 14 residues. Germline CDR1 reads MDHEN; CDR2 reads SYDVKM. Using unique molecular identifiers, the investigators prepared the TCRbeta library. Using its own MiXCR run on the PCR reads, TCRdb lists one record per CDR3 protein. Of about 610,000 distinct CDR3 sequences in the sample, around 27% were seen once. This clonotype originated in a boy in the first two years of life with Wiskott-Aldrich syndrome, due to receive a stem cell transplant. The V call is TRBV28, the J call TRBJ2-7; a possible D gene is TRBD2 (6 bases). The source was PBMCs, collected before TCRalphabeta/CD19-depleted stem cell transplant. The CDR3 sequence: CASSLRGRSHEQYF. CDR3 bases: TGTGCCAGCAGTTTACGGGGGAGGTCCCACGAGCAGTACTTC.